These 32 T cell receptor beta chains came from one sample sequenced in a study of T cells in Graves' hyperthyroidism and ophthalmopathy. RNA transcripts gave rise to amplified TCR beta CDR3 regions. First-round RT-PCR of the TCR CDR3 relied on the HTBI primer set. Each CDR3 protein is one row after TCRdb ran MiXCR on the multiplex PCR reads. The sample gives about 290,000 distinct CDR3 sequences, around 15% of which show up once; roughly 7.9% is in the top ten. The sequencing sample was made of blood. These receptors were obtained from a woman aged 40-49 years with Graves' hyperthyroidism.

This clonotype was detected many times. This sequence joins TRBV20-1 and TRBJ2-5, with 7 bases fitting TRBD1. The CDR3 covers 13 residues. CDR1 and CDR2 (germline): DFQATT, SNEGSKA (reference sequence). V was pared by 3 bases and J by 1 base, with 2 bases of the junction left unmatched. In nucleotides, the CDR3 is TGCAGTGCTAGCGGGACAGCCCAAGAGACCCAGTACTTC. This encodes CSASGTAQETQYF.

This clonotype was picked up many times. The CDR3 here is CASSPKRTGPIGYTF. The CDR3 coding sequence is TGTGCCAGCAGCCCAAAACGGACAGGCCCTATTGGCTACACCTTC. The V and J genes are TRBV27 and TRBJ1-2, with 7 bases identical to TRBD1. Germline loops: CDR1 MNHEY, CDR2 SMNVEV (reference sequence). The CDR3 loop spans 15 amino acids. Trimming removed 6 bases from V and 7 bases from J; junction bases left unmatched: 14.

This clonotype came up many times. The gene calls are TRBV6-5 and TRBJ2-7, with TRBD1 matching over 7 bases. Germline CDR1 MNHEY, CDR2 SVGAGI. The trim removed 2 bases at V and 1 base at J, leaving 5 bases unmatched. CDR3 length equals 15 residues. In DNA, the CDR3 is TGTGCCAGCAGTTACGGACAGGCGCATTCCTACGAGCAGTACTTC. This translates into CASSYGQAHSYEQYF.

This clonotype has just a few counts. CDR3 bases: TGCAGTGCTAGGGAGGGGGTGACTGGAAACACCATATATTTT. This translates into CSAREGVTGNTIYF. V is TRBV20-1 and J is TRBJ1-3; D is perhaps TRBD1 (6 bases). The germline V and J ends were trimmed by 3 bases and 2 bases, with 11 bases remaining between them. From germline, CDR1 is DFQATT and CDR2 SNEGSKA (reference sequence). The CDR3 totals 14 residues.

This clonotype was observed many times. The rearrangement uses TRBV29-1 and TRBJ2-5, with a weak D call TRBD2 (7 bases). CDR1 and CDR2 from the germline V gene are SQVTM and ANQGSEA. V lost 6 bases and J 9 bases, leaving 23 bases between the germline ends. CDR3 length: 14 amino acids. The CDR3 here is CSVAREGGAGAQYF. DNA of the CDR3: TGCAGCGTGGCCAGGGAGGGGGGCGCTGGGGCCCAGTACTTC.

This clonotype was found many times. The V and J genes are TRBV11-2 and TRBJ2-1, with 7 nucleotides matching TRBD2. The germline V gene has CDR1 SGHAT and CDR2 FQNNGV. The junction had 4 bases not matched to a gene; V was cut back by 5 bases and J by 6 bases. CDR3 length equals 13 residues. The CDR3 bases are TGTGCCAGCAGCCGGACTAGAATCAATGAGCAGTTCTTC. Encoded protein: CASSRTRINEQFF.

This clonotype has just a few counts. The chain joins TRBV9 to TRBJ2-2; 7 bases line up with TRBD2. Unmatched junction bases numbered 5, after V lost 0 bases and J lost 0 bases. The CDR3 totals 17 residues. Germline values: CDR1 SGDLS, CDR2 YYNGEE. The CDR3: CASSVGLAGSNTGELFF. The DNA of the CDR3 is TGTGCCAGCAGCGTAGGTTTAGCGGGTTCGAACACCGGGGAGCTGTTTTTT.

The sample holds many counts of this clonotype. CDR3 DNA: TGTGCCAGCAGCCCTCTATTGGAGGGGAAAAACATTCAGTACTTC. It specifies CASSPLLEGKNIQYF. J is TRBJ2-4 and V is TRBV7-9, with D possibly matching TRBD2 (6 bases). V was shortened by 5 bases and J by 4 bases, with 15 bases between the two germline ends. CDR1 SEHNR and CDR2 FQNEAQ come from the germline V gene (reference sequence). This CDR3 comprises 15 residues.

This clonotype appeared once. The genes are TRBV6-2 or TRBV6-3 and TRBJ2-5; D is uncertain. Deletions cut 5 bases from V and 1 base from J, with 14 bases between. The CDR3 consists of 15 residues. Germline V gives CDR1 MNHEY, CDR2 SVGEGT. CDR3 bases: TGTGCCAGCAGTACACAGCTAGGGTTCCAAGAGACCCAGTACTTC. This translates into CASSTQLGFQETQYF.

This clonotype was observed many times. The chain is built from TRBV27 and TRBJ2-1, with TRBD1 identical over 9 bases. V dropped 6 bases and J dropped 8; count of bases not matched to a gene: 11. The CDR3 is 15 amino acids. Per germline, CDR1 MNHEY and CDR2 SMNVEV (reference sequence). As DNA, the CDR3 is TGTGCCAGCAGCTCGAGGGACAGGGAATTCTATGAGCAGTTCTTC. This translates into CASSSRDREFYEQFF.

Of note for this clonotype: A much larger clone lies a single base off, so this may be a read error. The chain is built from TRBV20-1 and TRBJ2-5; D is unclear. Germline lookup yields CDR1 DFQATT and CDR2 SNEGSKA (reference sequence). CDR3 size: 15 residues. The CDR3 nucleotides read TGCAGTGCTAGAGATGGACGAAGAGGTGAAGAGACCCAGCACTTC. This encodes CSARDGRRGEETQHF.

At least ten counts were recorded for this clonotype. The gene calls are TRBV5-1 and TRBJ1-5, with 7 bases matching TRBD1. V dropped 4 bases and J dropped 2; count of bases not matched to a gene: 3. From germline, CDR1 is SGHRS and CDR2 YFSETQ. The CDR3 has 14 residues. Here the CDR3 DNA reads TGCGCCAGCAGCACCGGACAGGGCAATCAGCCCCAGCATTTT. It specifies CASSTGQGNQPQHF.

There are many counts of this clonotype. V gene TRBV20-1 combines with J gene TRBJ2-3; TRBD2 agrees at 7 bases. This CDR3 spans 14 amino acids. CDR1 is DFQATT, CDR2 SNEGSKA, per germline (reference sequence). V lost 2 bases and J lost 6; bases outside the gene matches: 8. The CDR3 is CSARMAGVLDTQYF. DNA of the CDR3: TGCAGTGCTAGAATGGCGGGAGTGTTGGATACGCAGTATTTT.

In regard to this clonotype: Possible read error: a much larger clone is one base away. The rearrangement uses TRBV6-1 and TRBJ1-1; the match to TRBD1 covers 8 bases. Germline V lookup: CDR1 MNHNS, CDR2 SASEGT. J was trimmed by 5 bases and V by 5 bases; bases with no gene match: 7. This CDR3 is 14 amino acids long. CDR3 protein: CASSCSTGGTEAFF. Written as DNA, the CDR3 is TGTGCCAGCAGTTGCTCCACAGGGGGAACTGAAGCTTTCTTT.

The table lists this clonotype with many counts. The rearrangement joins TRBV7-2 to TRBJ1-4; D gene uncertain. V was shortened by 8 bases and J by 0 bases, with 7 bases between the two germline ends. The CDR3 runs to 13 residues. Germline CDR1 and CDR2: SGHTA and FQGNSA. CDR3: CASGGATNEKLFF. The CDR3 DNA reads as TGTGCCAGCGGAGGAGCAACTAATGAAAAACTGTTTTTT.

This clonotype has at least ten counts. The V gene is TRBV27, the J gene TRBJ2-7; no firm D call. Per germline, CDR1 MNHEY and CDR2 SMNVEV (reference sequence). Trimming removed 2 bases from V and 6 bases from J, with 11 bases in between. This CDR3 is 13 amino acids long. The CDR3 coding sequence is TGTGCCAGCAGTTTAAGCCGATCCCCCGAGCAGTACTTC. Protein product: CASSLSRSPEQYF.

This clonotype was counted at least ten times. CDR3 in DNA: TGTGCCAGTAGTATGAGCCAGGGGTTTGAAGCTTTCTTT. It specifies CASSMSQGFEAFF. This rearrangement joins TRBV19 to TRBJ1-1; D is perhaps TRBD1 (6 bases). Germline lookup yields CDR1 LNHDA and CDR2 SQIVND (reference sequence). The CDR3 is 13 amino acids. V was clipped by 3 bases and J by 7 bases, with 12 bases between them.

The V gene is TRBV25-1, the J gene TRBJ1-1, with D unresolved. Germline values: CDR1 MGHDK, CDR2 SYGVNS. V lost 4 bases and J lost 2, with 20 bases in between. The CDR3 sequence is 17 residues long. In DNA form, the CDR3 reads TGTGCCAGCAGTGGAAGCGAGGCTACGACTCCTAACACTGAAGCTTTCTTT. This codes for CASSGSEATTPNTEAFF. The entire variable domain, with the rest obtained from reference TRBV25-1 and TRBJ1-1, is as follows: EADIYQTPRYLVIGTGKKITLECSQTMGHDKMYWYQQDPGMELHLIHYSYGVNSTEKGDLSSESTVSRIRTEHFPLTLESARPSHTSQYLCASSGSEATTPNTEAFFGQGTRLTVV.

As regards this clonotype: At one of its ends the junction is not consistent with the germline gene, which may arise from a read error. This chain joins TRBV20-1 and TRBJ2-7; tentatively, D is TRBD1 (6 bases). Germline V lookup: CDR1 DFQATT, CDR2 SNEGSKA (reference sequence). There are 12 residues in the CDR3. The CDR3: CSARDFRGEQYF. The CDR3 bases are TGCAGTGCGAGAGACTTCAGGGGCGAGCAGTACTTC.

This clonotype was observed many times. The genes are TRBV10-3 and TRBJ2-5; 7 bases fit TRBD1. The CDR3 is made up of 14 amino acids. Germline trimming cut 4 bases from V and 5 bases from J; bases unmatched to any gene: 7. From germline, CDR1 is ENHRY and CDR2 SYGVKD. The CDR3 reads CAISGDSRYETQYF. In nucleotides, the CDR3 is TGTGCCATCAGTGGGGACAGTCGGTATGAGACCCAGTACTTC.

The CDR3 reads CASSQGTASTLTDTQYF. The CDR3, as DNA: TGCGCCAGCAGCCAAGGAACAGCTAGCACTCTCACAGATACGCAGTATTTT. This chain uses TRBV4-1 with TRBJ2-3, with D possibly being TRBD2 (5 bases). CDR1 MGHRA and CDR2 YSYEKL come from the germline V gene. V was clipped by 1 base and J by 2 bases, with 16 bases between them. This CDR3 contains 17 residues.

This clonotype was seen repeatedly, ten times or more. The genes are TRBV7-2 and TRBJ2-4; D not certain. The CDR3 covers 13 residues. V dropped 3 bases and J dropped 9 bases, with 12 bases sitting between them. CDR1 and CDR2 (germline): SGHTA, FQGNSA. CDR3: CASSFPGDPIQYF. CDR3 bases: TGTGCCAGCAGCTTCCCGGGTGACCCCATTCAGTACTTC.

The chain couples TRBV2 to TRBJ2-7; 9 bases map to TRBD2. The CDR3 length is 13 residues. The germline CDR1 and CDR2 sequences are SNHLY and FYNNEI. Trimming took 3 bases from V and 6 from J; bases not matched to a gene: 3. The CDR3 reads CASSDSGRGEQYF. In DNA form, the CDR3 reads TGTGCCAGCAGTGATAGCGGGAGAGGCGAGCAGTACTTC.

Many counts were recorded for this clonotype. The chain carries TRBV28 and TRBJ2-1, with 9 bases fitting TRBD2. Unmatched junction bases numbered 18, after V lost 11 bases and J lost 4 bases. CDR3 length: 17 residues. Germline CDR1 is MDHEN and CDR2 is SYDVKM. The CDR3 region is CAACGGVGTTSYNEQFF. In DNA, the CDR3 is TGTGCCGCGTGCGGGGGGGTCGGGACCACATCATACAATGAGCAGTTCTTC.

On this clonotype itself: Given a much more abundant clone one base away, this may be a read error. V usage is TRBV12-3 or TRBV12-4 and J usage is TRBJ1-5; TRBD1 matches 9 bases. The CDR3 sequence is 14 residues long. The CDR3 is CASRPGTGNRPQHF. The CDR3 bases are TGTGCCAGCAGACCCGGGACAGGGAATCGGCCCCAGCATTTT.

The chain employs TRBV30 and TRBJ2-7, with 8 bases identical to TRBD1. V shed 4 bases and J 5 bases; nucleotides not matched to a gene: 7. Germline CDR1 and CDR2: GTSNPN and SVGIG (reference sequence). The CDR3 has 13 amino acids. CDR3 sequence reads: CAWTVDRAHEQYF. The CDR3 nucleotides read TGTGCCTGGACGGTGGACAGGGCCCACGAGCAGTACTTC.

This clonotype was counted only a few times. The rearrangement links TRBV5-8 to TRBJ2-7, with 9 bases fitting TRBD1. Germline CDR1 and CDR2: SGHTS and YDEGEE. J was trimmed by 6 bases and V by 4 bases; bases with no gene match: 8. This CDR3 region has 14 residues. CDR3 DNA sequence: TGTGCCAGCAGCCCCGGGACAGGGAGCGGCGAGCAGTACTTC. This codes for CASSPGTGSGEQYF.

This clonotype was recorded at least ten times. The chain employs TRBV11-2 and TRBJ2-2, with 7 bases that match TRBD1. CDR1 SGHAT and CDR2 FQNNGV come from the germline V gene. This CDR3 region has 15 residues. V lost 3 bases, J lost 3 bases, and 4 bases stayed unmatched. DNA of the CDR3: TGTGCCAGCAGCTTCCCAGGGGGTGACACCGGGGAGCTGTTTTTT. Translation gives CASSFPGGDTGELFF.

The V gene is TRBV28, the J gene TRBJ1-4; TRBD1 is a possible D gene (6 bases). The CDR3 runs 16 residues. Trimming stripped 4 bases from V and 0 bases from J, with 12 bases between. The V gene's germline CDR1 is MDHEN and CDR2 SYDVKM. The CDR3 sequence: CASSSNRESTNEKLFF. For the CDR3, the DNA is TGTGCCAGCAGTTCTAACAGGGAATCAACTAATGAAAAACTGTTTTTT. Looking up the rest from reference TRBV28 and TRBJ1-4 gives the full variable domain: DVKVTQSSRYLVKRTGEKVFLECVQDMDHENMFWYRQDPGLGLRLIYFSYDVKMKEKGDIPEGYSVSREKKERFSLILESASTNQTSMYLCASSSNRESTNEKLFFGSGTQLSVL.

CDR3 amino acids: CARRRQEGNGNTIYF. The DNA of the CDR3 is TGTGCCAGGAGGCGCCAGGAGGGCAATGGAAACACCATATATTTT. This chain joins TRBV2 and TRBJ1-3; D is uncertain. Trimming cost V 9 bases and J 3 bases, with 18 bases left between them. The germline gives CDR1 SNHLY, CDR2 FYNNEI. The CDR3 is 15 amino acids.

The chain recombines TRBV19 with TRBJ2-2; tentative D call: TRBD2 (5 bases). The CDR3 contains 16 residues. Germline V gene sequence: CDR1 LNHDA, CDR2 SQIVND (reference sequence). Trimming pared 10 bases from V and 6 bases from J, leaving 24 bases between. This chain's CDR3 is CATSRYGGSYSGELFF. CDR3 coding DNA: TGTGCCACCAGTCGTTACGGAGGCTCTTACTCCGGGGAGCTGTTTTTT.

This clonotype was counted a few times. CDR3 DNA sequence: TGTGCCAGCAGCTTAGAGGACAGAACTAATGAAAAACTGTTTTTT. Protein product: CASSLEDRTNEKLFF. V and J are TRBV7-2 and TRBJ1-4, with D maybe TRBD1 (6 bases). The CDR3 runs to 15 residues. Germline CDR1 and CDR2: SGHTA and FQGNSA. The V and J ends lost 1 base and 1 base respectively, with 7 bases between them.